The TCR beta chain described here comes from a study of identifying expanded T cells in peripheral blood (dated by TCRdb to between 2018 and 2020). For the wider study: Technical replicates were generated by sequencing separate aliquots of the same genomic DNA pool, and four replicates were compared pairwise. Paper-wide results and their limitations: Across all healthy-donor time intervals, the beta-binomial model significantly cut both the number of clones called differentially abundant and the false-positive rate. The authors expected that over much longer intervals, such as months to years, biological variance in healthy repertoires might increase even further. The binomial model flagged about 1.2 differentially abundant clones between technical replicates, compared with around 15 over approximately two weeks and approximately 18 over roughly 4 weeks. Across all healthy donors, variance in clone template counts between two-week samples was found to increase significantly with total template count.

The CDR3 starts with the cysteine, ends with the phenylalanine, and has 14 residues. Solely the CDR3 DNA is kept, with 42 bases framed from the first base. A distance of 10 bases separates the germline ends of V and J, which lose 3 bases and 3 bases respectively. Looking up the germline V gene (reference sequence) yields CDR1 LNHDA and CDR2 SQIVND. In regard to this clone: Its cognate antigen has yet to be identified. One base away there is no much larger clone; base qualities are not given.

During the collection period, no immune events, such as infections, were documented for the healthy donors. Blood repertoires from healthy donors were used as a training cohort for calibrating time-dependent variance in a beta-binomial model of differential abundance of T-cell clones. The training cohort comprised roughly ten healthy donors, 3 female and 7 male. Donor ages ranged from about 29 to 65 years, with an average of around 45 years. Obtained from a commercial supplier, whole blood was collected from each healthy donor at three time points set around two weeks apart. For immunosequencing, genomic DNA was extracted from whole blood that had not been sorted. TCRbeta CDR3 regions were profiled by bias-controlled multiplex PCR amplification of genomic DNA with the immunoSEQ Assay. As for the original processing: To quantify the absolute abundance of each unique TCRbeta CDR3 region, the sequences were collapsed and filtered. Differential abundance was tested with two models: a binomial (Fisher-equivalent) model and a beta-binomial model that adds time-dependent variance fitted from healthy donors. Clones with fewer than 5 combined templates were removed, and a clone was called differentially abundant if the clone's Benjamini-Hochberg FDR was below 0.01. The form v = (b*log(k)+a)^2 was used to model beta-binomial variance as a function of total template count across the two samples. TCRdb mirrors the immuneACCESS table, restricted to in-frame sequences. Some clones are absent from its copies; in checked studies, under half trace to an unresolved V gene, and the reason for the others is unknown. V and J calls and clone size are copied from that table; D and trimming were computed from the DNA. Here the sample has around 100,000 clones; 80% to 90% occur a single time. 5.5% of the sample comes from the top ten.

Recombination joined TRBV19 with TRBJ2-3; a weak D assignment points to TRBD2 (6 bases agree). The receptor's source is a person aged 18 to 69 in good health. Sample: blood. CDR3 region: CASSMGGETDTQYF. The nucleotide sequence reads TGTGCCAGTAGTATGGGAGGCGAGACAGATACGCAGTATTTT.